This TCR beta chain was found in a study of blood T cell repertoires in COVID-19. For the study at large: Specimens from acute and convalescent COVID-19 originated in the United States, Italy and Spain. T cells, B-cell-depleted T cells, or PBMCs supplied cDNA or gDNA.

In the source study's methods: Amplification with reference gene primers provided the estimates of nucleated cell counts. Clones were sequenced by immunoSEQ multiplex PCR, and TCRdb holds only the in-frame ones, with some missing. The DNA gave D and trimming, while V, J and clone size come from that table. The sample has fewer than 300,000 clones, more than 70% seen once. Germline CDR1 LGHNA, CDR2 YSLEER. V lost 0 bases, J lost 7 bases, and 9 bases stayed unmatched. This CDR3 spans 17 amino acids. This clonotype was sampled from a woman aged 45-65 years with acute or convalescent COVID-19. Sequencing was carried out using peripheral blood. This chain joins TRBV4-3 and TRBJ1-4, with TRBD1 matching 9 bases. This CDR3 is CASSQEGKGQGTEKLFF. In DNA form, the CDR3 reads TGCGCCAGCAGCCAAGAAGGGAAAGGACAGGGGACTGAAAAACTGTTTTTT.